This T cell receptor (beta chain) emerged from a study of T cells in Graves' hyperthyroidism and ophthalmopathy. TCR beta CDR3 regions were amplified from RNA transcripts. Using the HTBI primer set, a first-round RT-PCR was run on the TCR CDR3. TCRdb ran MiXCR on the multiplex PCR reads and lists one entry per CDR3 protein. The sample shows about 700,000 distinct CDR3 sequences, about 15% of them seen only once. CDR1 and CDR2 from the germline V gene are SGHVS and FQNEAQ. The CDR3 totals 15 residues. V gave up 5 bases and J gave up 0 bases, with 13 bases separating them. As regards this clonotype: This may stem from a read error, because a much larger clone lies one nucleotide away.

The chain is built from TRBV7-8 and TRBJ1-1, with D possibly being TRBD1 (6 bases). Sequenced material: blood. The TCR comes from a woman aged 18-30 years with Graves' hyperthyroidism. CDR3 nucleotide sequence: TGTGCCAGCAGCGTCTTGAGGGGGTTGAACACTGAAGCTTTCTTT. Amino acid sequence: CASSVLRGLNTEAFF.